Each of the 25 T cell receptor beta chains below was sequenced from the same sample in a study of cytomegalovirus exposure and HLA in healthy donors. PCR used 60 Vbeta primers and 13 Jbeta primers. The data were produced by immunoSEQ multiplex PCR, yet TCRdb's version contains in-frame clones alone and is incomplete. The repertoire holds about 180,000 clones, with 82% as singletons. Sequenced: PBMCs. The receptors were gathered from a man between 40 and 49 years old in good health and CMV-seronegative.

The chain employs TRBV5-1 and TRBJ2-1; possible D gene TRBD2, 6 bases. This CDR3 contains 16 residues. CDR1 SGHRS and CDR2 YFSETQ come from the germline V gene. Between the trimmed V and J ends, which lost 0 bases and 2 bases, there was a span of 12 bases. The CDR3 loop is CASSLAGGAPYNEQFF. The CDR3, as DNA: TGCGCCAGCAGCTTGGCCGGCGGGGCCCCCTACAATGAGCAGTTCTTC.

The rearrangement uses TRBV7-3 and TRBJ2-1, with TRBD1 identical over 10 bases. The germline gives CDR1 SGHTA, CDR2 FQGTGA. This CDR3 has 13 amino acids. V was clipped by 5 bases and J by 7 bases; unmatched bases: 2. Here the CDR3 reads CASSPDRGNEQFF. The CDR3 nucleotides read TGTGCCAGCAGCCCGGACAGGGGGAATGAGCAGTTCTTC.

The chain carries TRBV11-2 and TRBJ2-1; 10 positions agree with TRBD2. V lost 5 bases to trimming and J lost 5 bases; unmatched junction nucleotides: 6. Germline CDR1 reads SGHAT; CDR2 reads FQNNGV. This CDR3 comprises 15 residues. CDR3 in amino acids: CASSPIAGGNNEQFF. CDR3 in DNA: TGTGCCAGCAGCCCCATAGCGGGAGGTAACAATGAGCAGTTCTTC.

The chain has TRBV28 and TRBJ2-7, with D possibly being TRBD1 (5 bases). Trimming shortened V by 3 bases and J by 4 bases, and 13 bases separated the two germline ends. The CDR3 has 14 amino acids. Germline CDR1 MDHEN, CDR2 SYDVKM. The CDR3 DNA sequence: TGTGCCAGCAGTTTGGCCCCGACAGTTTACGAGCAGTACTTC. It yields the protein CASSLAPTVYEQYF.

V and J are TRBV10-2 and TRBJ1-1, with TRBD1 matching 7 bases. The junction had 3 bases not matched to a gene; V was cut back by 7 bases and J by 1 base. This CDR3 has 13 residues. From germline, CDR1 is WSHSY and CDR2 SAAADI. For the CDR3, the DNA is TGCGCCAGCAAGAACAGGGGGAACACTGAAGCTTTCTTT. This encodes CASKNRGNTEAFF.

V gene TRBV5-1 combines with J gene TRBJ1-1; 8 nucleotides match TRBD1. V shed 0 bases, J shed 5 bases, and the junction held 6 bases outside the gene matches. The V gene's germline CDR1 is SGHRS and CDR2 YFSETQ. This CDR3 spans 15 amino acids. The CDR3 bases are TGCGCCAGCAGCTTGGGGCGGCAGGGGGCGACTGAAGCTTTCTTT. Its protein is CASSLGRQGATEAFF.

This clone was seen just once. The genes are TRBV19 and TRBJ2-3, with 8 positions matching TRBD1. V was clipped by 3 bases and J by 3 bases; unmatched bases: 8. The CDR3 totals 16 residues. Germline lookup yields CDR1 LNHDA and CDR2 SQIVND (reference sequence). DNA of the CDR3: TGTGCCAGTAGTATTTCCCGCAGGGGGCGTACAGATACGCAGTATTTT. Translation: CASSISRRGRTDTQYF.

The rearrangement links TRBV27 to TRBJ2-2; no definite D call. CDR3 size: 14 residues. V was pared by 0 bases and J by 2 bases, with 4 bases between. Germline-derived CDR1 and CDR2 are MNHEY and SMNVEV (reference sequence). CDR3 nucleotides: TGTGCCAGCAGTTTATCACATAACACCGGGGAGCTGTTTTTT. Amino acids: CASSLSHNTGELFF.

This rearrangement joins TRBV7-6 to TRBJ2-1; TRBD1 matches 7 bases. V gave up 8 bases and J gave up 1 base; unmatched junction bases: 8. Germline CDR1 reads SGHVS; CDR2 reads FNYEAQ. CDR3 length: 15 amino acids. The CDR3 loop is CASCTGTESYNEQFF. CDR3 bases: TGTGCCAGCTGTACCGGGACAGAGTCCTACAATGAGCAGTTCTTC.

Turning to this clone: One junction end does not reproduce the germline sequence, and a read error may be involved. The chain links TRBV6-1 to TRBJ1-5; 8 bases line up with TRBD1. The CDR3 has 16 amino acids. Germline loops: CDR1 MNHNS, CDR2 SASEGT. CDR3 in DNA: TGTGCCAGCAGCGAAGGGGCAGGGGGCTACAATCAGCCCCAGCATTTT. Translating gives CASSEGAGGYNQPQHF.

This sequence joins TRBV19 and TRBJ1-5, with 7 positions matching TRBD1. Germline V gene data show CDR1 as LNHDA and CDR2 as SQIVND (reference sequence). The CDR3 sequence is 17 residues long. Unmatched junction bases numbered 10, after V lost 1 base and J lost 4 bases. The CDR3 loop reads CASSIGFRGQLNQPQHF. The DNA of the CDR3 is TGTGCCAGTAGTATAGGTTTCAGGGGACAGCTTAATCAGCCCCAGCATTTT.

The chain couples TRBV25-1 to TRBJ1-4; TRBD1 might be the D (6 bases). V lost 3 bases, J lost 4 bases, and 9 bases lay in between. The CDR3 runs to 14 residues. Germline CDR1 and CDR2: MGHDK and SYGVNS. CDR3 sequence: CASSEDSLNEKLFF. Written as DNA, the CDR3 is TGTGCCAGCAGTGAGGACAGCCTTAATGAAAAACTGTTTTTT.

V is TRBV2 and J is TRBJ2-1, with 8 bases fitting TRBD1. The J segment lost 2 bases and the V segment lost 5 bases, leaving 5 bases of the junction unmatched. The CDR3 is made up of 15 amino acids. Germline-derived CDR1 and CDR2 are SNHLY and FYNNEI. The CDR3 DNA is TGTGCCAGCAGTCTACAGGGGGGTACCTACAATGAGCAGTTCTTC. Translating gives CASSLQGGTYNEQFF.

The count of this clone is one. The chain recombines TRBV6-6 with TRBJ2-3, with 12 nucleotides matching TRBD1. The CDR3 contains 15 residues. V shed 5 bases and J 3 bases; nucleotides not matched to a gene: 3. Germline V gene sequence: CDR1 MNHNY, CDR2 SVGAGI (reference sequence). The CDR3 DNA is TGTGCCAGCAGTCGGGACAGGGGGCTTACAGATACGCAGTATTTT. Its translation: CASSRDRGLTDTQYF.

J is TRBJ2-1 and V is TRBV11-2, with D maybe TRBD2 (6 bases). The V gene lost 4 bases and the J gene lost 2 bases, with 9 bases spanning the gap. There are 14 residues in the CDR3. Germline-derived CDR1 and CDR2 are SGHAT and FQNNGV. CDR3 nucleotides: TGTGCCAGCAGCTGGACTAACCCCTACAATGAGCAGTTCTTC. This gives the protein CASSWTNPYNEQFF.

This clone appeared a few times. The V and J genes are TRBV30 and TRBJ1-5; D ambiguous. The CDR3 has 15 residues. Germline V gives CDR1 GTSNPN, CDR2 SVGIG (reference sequence). V shed 1 base and J shed 4 bases, with 14 bases lying between them. This CDR3 is CAWSDGSLGNQPQHF. Here the CDR3 DNA reads TGTGCCTGGAGTGACGGGTCGCTTGGTAATCAGCCCCAGCATTTT.

The chain is built from TRBV21-1 and TRBJ2-7; the table calls TRBD2, which could not be checked here. TRBV21-1 is a pseudogene. The CDR3 spans 15 residues. The CDR3 nucleotides are TGTGCCAGCAGCAAGAAGACTAGCGTCTCCTACGAGCAGTACTTC. It translates to CASSKKTSVSYEQYF.

The chain links TRBV2 to TRBJ2-3, with 16 bases fitting TRBD2. The V segment lost 11 bases and the J segment 2 bases; nucleotides outside the gene matches: 13. From germline, CDR1 is SNHLY and CDR2 FYNNEI. The CDR3 totals 18 residues. The CDR3 region has the DNA TGTGCCGCCTCACGACAGGGGACTAGCGGGAGGGCCACAGATACGCAGTATTTT. Translating gives CAASRQGTSGRATDTQYF.

The gene calls are TRBV18 and TRBJ1-1; possible D gene TRBD1, 5 bases. Between the trimmed V and J ends, which lost 4 bases and 1 base, there was a span of 7 bases. The CDR3 runs 13 residues. Germline loops: CDR1 KGHSH, CDR2 LQKENI. As DNA, the CDR3 is TGTGCCAGCTCACAGCAGGGGAACACTGAAGCTTTCTTT. Translated, it gives CASSQQGNTEAFF. Drawing the rest from reference TRBV18 and TRBJ1-1, the complete variable domain is NAGVMQNPRHLVRRRGQEARLRCSPMKGHSHVYWYRQLPEEGLKFMVYLQKENIIDESGMPKERFSAEFPKEGPSILRIQQVVRGDSAAYFCASSQQGNTEAFFGQGTRLTVV.

The rearrangement joins TRBV10-3 to TRBJ2-5; 8 bases match TRBD1. TRBJ2-7 explains the end of the DNA better; the J call may be wrong. The germline V gene has CDR1 ENHRY and CDR2 SYGVKD. The CDR3 totals 15 residues. This chain's CDR3 is CAISESTGVNYEQYF. CDR3 nucleotides: TGTGCCATCAGTGAGTCGACAGGGGTAAACTACGAGCAGTACTTC.

The chain is built from TRBV5-5 and TRBJ1-4, with TRBD1 matching over 7 bases. CDR1 SGHKS and CDR2 YYEKEE come from the germline V gene (reference sequence). The CDR3 covers 15 residues. With V trimmed by 4 bases and J by 3 bases, 6 bases remained unmatched. The CDR3 sequence: CASSRAGTANEKLFF. In nucleotides, the CDR3 is TGTGCCAGCAGCAGGGCCGGGACAGCTAATGAAAAACTGTTTTTT. Together with reference TRBV5-5 and TRBJ1-4, the CDR3 gives the full variable domain: DAGVTQSPTHLIKTRGQQVTLRCSPISGHKSVSWYQQVLGQGPQFIFQYYEKEERGRGNFPDRFSARQFPNYSSELNVNALLLGDSALYLCASSRAGTANEKLFFGSGTQLSVL.

This clone was recorded once. The chain employs TRBV4-3 and TRBJ1-6; unclear D gene. V lost 2 bases and J lost 3, with 5 bases in between. Per germline, CDR1 LGHNA and CDR2 YSLEER. The CDR3 contains 14 residues. The CDR3 sequence: CASSQTVYNSPLHF. CDR3 coding DNA: TGCGCCAGCAGCCAAACAGTCTATAATTCACCCCTCCACTTT.

This clone was seen just once. V usage is TRBV19 and J usage is TRBJ1-1; D ambiguous. V was shortened by 4 bases and J by 1 base, with 13 bases between the two germline ends. CDR3 length: 15 residues. The germline gives CDR1 LNHDA, CDR2 SQIVND (reference sequence). The CDR3 bases are TGTGCCAGTAGTAGCCACGACTTGGGGAACACTGAAGCTTTCTTT. It is translated as CASSSHDLGNTEAFF.

The chain combines TRBV6-4 with TRBJ1-6, with no clear D. The CDR3 is made up of 15 amino acids. V was clipped by 6 bases and J by 2 bases, with 11 bases between them. Germline V gives CDR1 MRHNA, CDR2 SNTAGT. CDR3: CASRTEGAYNSPLHF. The CDR3 DNA follows: TGTGCCAGCAGGACTGAGGGAGCCTATAATTCACCCCTCCACTTT.

This chain uses TRBV5-6 with TRBJ2-3, with TRBD2 as a possible D gene (5 bases). The CDR3 covers 16 residues. Per germline, CDR1 SGHDT and CDR2 YYEEEE. Trimming removed 6 bases at V and 4 bases at J, with 21 bases between. The CDR3, as DNA: TGTGCCAGCACCCCTAGGTCCATACTAGACCCAGATACGCAGTATTTT. Amino acid sequence: CASTPRSILDPDTQYF.